Shown below are 22 T cell receptor beta chains from a single sample sequenced in a study of T-cell reconstitution after alpha-beta-depleted transplantation in children. Unique molecular identifiers were built into the TCRbeta library. TCRdb reprocessed the PCR reads via MiXCR and lists one record per CDR3 protein. The table shows a few hundred thousand distinct CDR3 sequences, with 24% occurring only once. The input for sequencing was PBMCs, mostly from graft donor cells, taken 360 days after TCRalphabeta/CD19-depleted stem cell transplant. Receptor source: a female patient aged 2-9 years who had a stem cell transplant for congenital amegakaryocytic thrombocytopenia, so the T cells may come from the graft donor.

The rearrangement links TRBV7-4 to TRBJ1-5, with D possibly TRBD1 on 5 matching bases. With 1 base removed from V and 6 bases from J, the gap between germline ends came to 10 bases. CDR1 is SGHVT and CDR2 is SQSDAQ in the germline V gene. This CDR3 spans 14 amino acids. DNA for the CDR3: TGTGCCAGCAGCTTAGTCGCAGGGAGTCAGCCCCAGCATTTT. Protein sequence: CASSLVAGSQPQHF.

A few counts support this clonotype. The chain combines TRBV11-2 with TRBJ2-1; tentatively, D is TRBD2 (5 bases). V shed 5 bases and J shed 10 bases, with 21 bases lying between them. This CDR3 has 15 residues. CDR1 and CDR2 from the germline V gene are SGHAT and FQNNGV. DNA for the CDR3: TGTGCCAGCAGCCCACGGGCCCACGGGGTTATCGAGCAGTTCTTC. Translating gives CASSPRAHGVIEQFF.

This sequence joins TRBV20-1 and TRBJ1-5; D ambiguous. There are 12 residues in the CDR3. V shed 3 bases and J shed 5 bases, with 8 bases lying between them. CDR1 and CDR2 (germline): DFQATT, SNEGSKA (reference sequence). The CDR3 reads CSASRQYQPQHF. CDR3 nucleotide sequence: TGCAGTGCTAGTCGTCAGTATCAGCCCCAGCATTTT.

The chain couples TRBV12-2 to TRBJ2-2; the table's D call, TRBD2, has no DNA check behind it. TRBV12-2 is noted as a pseudogene. CDR3 length: 17 amino acids. The CDR3 DNA is TGTGCAAGTCGCCCCTCAGGGACTACTCCGAACACCGGGGAGCTGTTTTTT. Translated: CASRPSGTTPNTGELFF.

The sample holds a few counts of this clonotype. The V call is TRBV3-1, the J call TRBJ2-7; D perhaps matches TRBD2 (6 bases). The length of the CDR3 is 14 residues. The V gene's germline CDR1 is LGHDT and CDR2 YNNKEL (reference sequence). V shed 3 bases and J shed 4 bases, with 13 bases lying between them. The CDR3 protein is CASSQYSGDYEQYF. The CDR3 coding sequence is TGTGCCAGCAGCCAGTATAGCGGAGATTACGAGCAGTACTTC.

The chain is built from TRBV20-1 and TRBJ1-2; D not resolved. V was shortened by 0 bases and J by 4 bases, with 9 bases between the two germline ends. Germline V gives CDR1 DFQATT, CDR2 SNEGSKA (reference sequence). This CDR3 region has 13 residues. The CDR3 spells CSARDRAFYGYTF. The DNA for the CDR3 is TGCAGTGCTAGAGATCGGGCATTCTATGGCTACACCTTC.

The chain links TRBV3-1 to TRBJ2-1; possibly TRBD2 for D (5 bases). Trimming shortened V by 10 bases and J by 4 bases, and 23 bases separated the two germline ends. The CDR3 contains 16 residues. Germline V lookup: CDR1 LGHDT, CDR2 YNNKEL (reference sequence). CDR3 sequence: CATSPPGGPGYNEQFF. The DNA for the CDR3 is TGTGCCACCTCCCCCCCCGGCGGGCCCGGTTACAATGAGCAGTTCTTC.

This clonotype was seen more than once but under ten times. This chain joins TRBV12-3 or TRBV12-4 and TRBJ1-5, with D possibly being TRBD1 (5 bases). Trimming left V 3 bases short and J 6 bases short, with 15 bases between. The CDR3 has 15 amino acids. CDR3: CASSLRRGIGQPQHF. The CDR3 nucleotides read TGTGCCAGCAGTTTGCGGAGGGGAATCGGTCAGCCCCAGCATTTT.

The V gene is TRBV12-3 or TRBV12-4, the J gene TRBJ2-7, with D tentatively TRBD2 (6 bases). The CDR3 consists of 15 residues. The V end was cut by 5 bases, the J end by 2 bases, with 16 bases between. Here the CDR3 reads CASSHPSAGAYEQYF. DNA of the CDR3: TGTGCCAGCAGTCACCCTAGCGCTGGAGCCTACGAGCAGTACTTC.

In the case of this clonotype: The junction shows a germline mismatch at one end, possibly a read error. The V and J genes are TRBV10-3 and TRBJ1-1; 7 positions agree with TRBD1. Germline V CDR1 and CDR2: ENHRY, SYGVKD. The CDR3 contains 16 residues. The CDR3 reads CAISDPTWDSGTEDFF. Written as DNA, the CDR3 is TGTGCCATCAGTGACCCAACATGGGACAGCGGGACTGAAGATTTCTTT.

This clonotype was detected ten times or more. The CDR3 region has the DNA TGTGCCAGTACCGGGTGGGGGGAGCTGTTTTTT. This translates into CASTGWGELFF. The chain joins TRBV12-3 or TRBV12-4 to TRBJ2-2; the D is unclear. CDR3 length: 11 amino acids. V gave up 9 bases and J gave up 8 bases, with 10 bases separating them.

This clonotype was seen more than once but under ten times. The chain links TRBV28 to TRBJ2-3, with D hard to call. With 3 bases removed from V and 7 bases from J, the gap between germline ends came to 14 bases. The CDR3 contains 14 residues. In germline, CDR1 is MDHEN, CDR2 SYDVKM. The CDR3 coding sequence is TGTGCCAGCAGTTTGGTCTCTAAACAGCATACGCAGTATTTT. It specifies CASSLVSKQHTQYF.

The rearrangement joins TRBV5-1 to TRBJ2-4; D is perhaps TRBD2 (5 bases). The germline gives CDR1 SGHRS, CDR2 YFSETQ. Trimming removed 4 bases from V and 8 bases from J, with 13 bases in between. This CDR3 has 13 amino acids. In nucleotides, the CDR3 is TGCGCCAGCAGCCGCGGACTGGAGGACATTCAGTACTTC. This encodes CASSRGLEDIQYF.

This clonotype was observed once. The V call is TRBV2, the J call TRBJ1-5, with unresolved D. Germline V gene data show CDR1 as SNHLY and CDR2 as FYNNEI. V lost 1 base and J lost 7, with 8 bases in between. CDR3 length equals 13 residues. The CDR3 DNA reads TGTGCCAGCAGTGAAGGACGGCACCAGCCCCAGCATTTT. It specifies CASSEGRHQPQHF.

This clonotype showed up many times. The V and J genes are TRBV4-1 and TRBJ1-1; D is perhaps TRBD1 (5 bases). This CDR3 is 16 amino acids long. CDR1 is MGHRA and CDR2 is YSYEKL in the germline V gene. Trimming shortened V by 7 bases and J by 1 base, and 19 bases separated the two germline ends. The DNA of the CDR3 is TGCGCCAGCAACTCCTTAACCAGGGCGGGGAACACTGAAGCTTTCTTT. This codes for CASNSLTRAGNTEAFF.

The sample holds a few counts of this clonotype. The chain is built from TRBV25-1 and TRBJ1-1; possibly TRBD1 for D (5 bases). Deletions cut 4 bases from V and 4 bases from J, with 16 bases between. Germline V gene sequence: CDR1 MGHDK, CDR2 SYGVNS. The CDR3 is 15 amino acids. The CDR3 region is CASSARVRGGTEAFF. CDR3 DNA: TGTGCCAGCAGTGCCCGAGTGAGGGGAGGCACTGAAGCTTTCTTT. Full variable domain (remainder filled in from reference TRBV25-1 and TRBJ1-1): EADIYQTPRYLVIGTGKKITLECSQTMGHDKMYWYQQDPGMELHLIHYSYGVNSTEKGDLSSESTVSRIRTEHFPLTLESARPSHTSQYLCASSARVRGGTEAFFGQGTRLTVV.

This clonotype was seen repeatedly, ten times or more. This chain links TRBV29-1 with TRBJ2-3; 9 nucleotides agree with TRBD1. The length of the CDR3 is 16 residues. Per germline, CDR1 SQVTM and CDR2 ANQGSEA. V lost 6 bases and J lost 2; bases outside the gene matches: 12. The chain's CDR3 is CSVGITGTGNTDTQYF. The CDR3 DNA follows: TGCAGCGTCGGAATTACCGGGACAGGGAACACAGATACGCAGTATTTT.

The CDR3 nucleotides read TGCAGTGCTTTAGACAGGGGTAACCAGCCCCAGCATTTT. This codes for CSALDRGNQPQHF. The chain combines TRBV20-1 with TRBJ1-5; 8 bases map to TRBD1. This CDR3 comprises 13 residues. The J segment lost 7 bases and the V segment lost 5 bases, leaving 7 bases of the junction unmatched. CDR1 DFQATT and CDR2 SNEGSKA come from the germline V gene (reference sequence).

The chain links TRBV28 to TRBJ2-7; 11 bases align to TRBD2. CDR1 is MDHEN and CDR2 is SYDVKM in the germline V gene. The CDR3 extends over 16 amino acids. V trimming: 3 bases; J trimming: 2 bases; junction bases outside the gene matches: 6. CDR3 nucleotide sequence: TGTGCCAGCAGTTTTAGCGGGAGGGCCCTTCCCTACGAGCAGTACTTC. Protein product: CASSFSGRALPYEQYF.

V and J are TRBV28 and TRBJ2-3; 9 bases are a match to TRBD2. Germline values: CDR1 MDHEN, CDR2 SYDVKM. V dropped 2 bases and J dropped 7; count of bases not matched to a gene: 7. CDR3 length: 15 amino acids. The DNA for the CDR3 is TGTGCCAGCAGTTTACGGCGGGGGGGCACGTATACGCAGTATTTT. It codes for CASSLRRGGTYTQYF.

This clonotype has a handful of counts. V and J are TRBV18 and TRBJ2-1, with 8 bases fitting TRBD2. V dropped 3 bases and J dropped 4; count of bases not matched to a gene: 11. The CDR3 runs 17 residues. Germline lookup yields CDR1 KGHSH and CDR2 LQKENI. CDR3: CASSPSRERGFYNEQFF. Written as DNA, the CDR3 is TGTGCCAGCTCACCCTCCCGGGAGCGGGGGTTTTACAATGAGCAGTTCTTC. Together with reference TRBV18 and TRBJ2-1, the CDR3 gives the full variable domain: NAGVMQNPRHLVRRRGQEARLRCSPMKGHSHVYWYRQLPEEGLKFMVYLQKENIIDESGMPKERFSAEFPKEGPSILRIQQVVRGDSAAYFCASSPSRERGFYNEQFFGPGTRLTVL.

This clonotype was seen a handful of times. V gene TRBV7-3 combines with J gene TRBJ2-2; TRBD2 might be the D (5 bases). Deletions cut 6 bases from V and 1 base from J, with 6 bases between. This CDR3 has 13 residues. Germline CDR1 and CDR2: SGHTA and FQGTGA. The CDR3 protein is CASRRENTGELFF. The CDR3, as DNA: TGTGCCAGCAGACGGGAGAACACCGGGGAGCTGTTTTTT.